The present T cell receptor beta chain was sequenced within a study of T cells expressing NK-cell markers. Study details: Cells sorted as CD3+CD56+NKG2C+, CD3+CD56+NKG2C- and CD3+CD56-NKG2C+ T cells supplied the TCR beta repertoires. Just one sequenced donor of eight was HCMV-seronegative, while seven were seropositive.

CDR3 length equals 11 residues. CDR1 SGHRS and CDR2 YFSETQ come from the germline V gene. After re-calling the 5' RACE reads, TCRdb lists one entry per CDR3 protein, DNA absent. The record lists 500,000 to 700,000 distinct CDR3 sequences, of which the ten most abundant hold 3.5% to 4.5%. Material: blood T cells: a sorted CD56 or NKG2C T cell subset, CD4+ or CD8+ T cells, or bulk PBMC T cells (not recorded which). The TCR originated in a man aged 18 to 35 in good health. The chain joins TRBV5-1 to TRBJ2-1; TCRdb's assignment of TRBD1 cannot be checked, as there is no DNA. CDR3 residues: CASSTTGLQFF.